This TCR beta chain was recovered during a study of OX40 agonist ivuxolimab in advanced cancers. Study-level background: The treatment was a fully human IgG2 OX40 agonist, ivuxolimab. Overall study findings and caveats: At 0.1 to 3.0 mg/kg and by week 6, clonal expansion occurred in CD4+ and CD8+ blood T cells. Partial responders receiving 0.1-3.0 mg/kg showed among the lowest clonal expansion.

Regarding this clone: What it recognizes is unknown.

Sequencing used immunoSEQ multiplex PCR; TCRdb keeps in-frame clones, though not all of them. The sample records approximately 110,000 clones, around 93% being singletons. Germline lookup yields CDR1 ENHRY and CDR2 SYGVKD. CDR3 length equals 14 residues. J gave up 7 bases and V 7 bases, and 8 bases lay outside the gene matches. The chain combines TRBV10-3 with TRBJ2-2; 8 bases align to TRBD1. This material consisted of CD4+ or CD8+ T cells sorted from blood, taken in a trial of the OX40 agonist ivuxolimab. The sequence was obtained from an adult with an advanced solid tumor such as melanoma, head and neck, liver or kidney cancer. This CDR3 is CAITDRVGDGELFF. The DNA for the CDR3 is TGTGCCATCACGGACAGGGTGGGGGACGGGGAGCTGTTTTTT.